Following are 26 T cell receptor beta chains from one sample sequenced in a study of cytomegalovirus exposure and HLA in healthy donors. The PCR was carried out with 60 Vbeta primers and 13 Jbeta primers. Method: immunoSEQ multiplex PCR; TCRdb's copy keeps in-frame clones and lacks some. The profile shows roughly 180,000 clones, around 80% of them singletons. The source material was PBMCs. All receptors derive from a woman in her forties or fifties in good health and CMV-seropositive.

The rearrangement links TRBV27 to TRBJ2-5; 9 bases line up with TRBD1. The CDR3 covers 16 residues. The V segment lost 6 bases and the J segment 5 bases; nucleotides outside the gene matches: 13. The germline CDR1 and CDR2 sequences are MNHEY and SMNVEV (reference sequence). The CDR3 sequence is CASSRRTGAGGETQYF. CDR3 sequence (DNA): TGTGCCAGCAGCAGAAGGACAGGGGCCGGTGGGGAGACCCAGTACTTC.

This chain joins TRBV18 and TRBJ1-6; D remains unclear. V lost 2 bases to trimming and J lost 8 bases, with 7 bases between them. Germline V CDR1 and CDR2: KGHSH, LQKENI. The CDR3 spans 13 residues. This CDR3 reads CASSPGEDSPLHF. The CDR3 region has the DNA TGTGCCAGCTCACCAGGGGAGGATTCACCCCTCCACTTT.

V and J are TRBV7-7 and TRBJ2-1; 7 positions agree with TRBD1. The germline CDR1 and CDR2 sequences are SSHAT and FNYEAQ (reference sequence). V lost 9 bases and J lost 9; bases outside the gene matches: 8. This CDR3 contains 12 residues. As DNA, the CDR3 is TGTGCCAGGCCCGAGGGGGCCAGTGAGCAGTTCTTC. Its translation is CARPEGASEQFF. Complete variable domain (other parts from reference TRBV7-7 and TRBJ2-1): GAGVSQSPRYKVTKRGQDVTLRCDPISSHATLYWYQQALGQGPEFLTYFNYEAQPDKSGLPSDRFSAERPEGSISTLTIQRTEQRDSAMYRCARPEGASEQFFGPGTRLTVL.

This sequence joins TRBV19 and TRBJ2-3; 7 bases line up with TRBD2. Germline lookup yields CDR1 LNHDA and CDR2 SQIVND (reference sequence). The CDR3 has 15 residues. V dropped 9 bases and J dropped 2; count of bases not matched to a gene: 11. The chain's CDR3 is CASRRGGGLTDTQYF. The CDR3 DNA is TGTGCCAGCCGTAGGGGCGGGGGTCTCACAGATACGCAGTATTTT.

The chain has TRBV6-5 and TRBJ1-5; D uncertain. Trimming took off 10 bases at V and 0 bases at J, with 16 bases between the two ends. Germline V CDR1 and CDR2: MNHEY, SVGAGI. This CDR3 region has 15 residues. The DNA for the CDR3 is TGTGCCACATCGGGGTCTTCAAATAGCAATCAGCCCCAGCATTTT. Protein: CATSGSSNSNQPQHF.

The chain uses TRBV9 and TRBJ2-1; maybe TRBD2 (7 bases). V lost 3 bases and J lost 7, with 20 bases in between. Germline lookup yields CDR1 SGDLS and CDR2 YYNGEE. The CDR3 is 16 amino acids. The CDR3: CASSATITGGRNEQFF. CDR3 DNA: TGTGCCAGCAGCGCCACCATTACCGGGGGGCGAAATGAGCAGTTCTTC. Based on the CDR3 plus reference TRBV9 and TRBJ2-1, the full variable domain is DSGVTQTPKHLITATGQRVTLRCSPRSGDLSVYWYQQSLDQGLQFLIQYYNGEERAKGNILERFSAQQFPDLHSELNLSSLELGDSALYFCASSATITGGRNEQFFGPGTRLTVL.

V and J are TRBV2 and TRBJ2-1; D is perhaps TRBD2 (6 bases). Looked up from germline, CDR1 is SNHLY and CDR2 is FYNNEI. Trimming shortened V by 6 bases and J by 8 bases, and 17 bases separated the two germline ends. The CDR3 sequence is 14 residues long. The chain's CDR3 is CASSRDLRSDEQFF. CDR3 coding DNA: TGTGCCAGCAGCCGGGACTTAAGGTCGGATGAGCAGTTCTTC.

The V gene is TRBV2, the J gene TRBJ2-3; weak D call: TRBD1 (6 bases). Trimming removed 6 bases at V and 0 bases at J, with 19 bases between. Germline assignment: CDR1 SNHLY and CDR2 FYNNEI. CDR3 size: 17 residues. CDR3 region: CASRGERDTTSTDTQYF. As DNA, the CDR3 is TGTGCCAGCAGGGGAGAGAGGGACACTACTAGCACAGATACGCAGTATTTT.

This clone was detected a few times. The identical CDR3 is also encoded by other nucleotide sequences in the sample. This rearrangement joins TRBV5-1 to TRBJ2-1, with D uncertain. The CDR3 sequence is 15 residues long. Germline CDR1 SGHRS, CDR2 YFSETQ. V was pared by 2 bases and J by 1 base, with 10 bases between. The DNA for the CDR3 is TGCGCCAGCAGCTTTTCGGGTGGATCCTACAATGAGCAGTTCTTC. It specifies CASSFSGGSYNEQFF.

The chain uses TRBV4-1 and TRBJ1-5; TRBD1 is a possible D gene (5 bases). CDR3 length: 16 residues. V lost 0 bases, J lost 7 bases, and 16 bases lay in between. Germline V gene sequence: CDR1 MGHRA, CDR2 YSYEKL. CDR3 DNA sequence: TGCGCCAGCAGCCAAGAGAGTTCCTGGCCAGGGCAGCCCCAGCATTTT. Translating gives CASSQESSWPGQPQHF.

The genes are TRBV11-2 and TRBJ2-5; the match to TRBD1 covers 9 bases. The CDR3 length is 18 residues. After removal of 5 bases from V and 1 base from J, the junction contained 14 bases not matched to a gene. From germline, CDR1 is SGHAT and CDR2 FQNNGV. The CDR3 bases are TGTGCCAGCAGCCTGGGACAGGGTAATAGGAGGGCCCAAGAGACCCAGTACTTC. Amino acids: CASSLGQGNRRAQETQYF. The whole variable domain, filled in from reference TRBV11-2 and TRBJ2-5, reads EAGVAQSPRYKIIEKRQSVAFWCNPISGHATLYWYQQILGQGPKLLIQFQNNGVVDDSQLPKDRFSAERLKGVDSTLKIQPAKLEDSAVYLCASSLGQGNRRAQETQYFGPGTRLLVL.

The CDR3 protein is CASRPDRSATTEAFF. Written as DNA, the CDR3 is TGTGCCAGCAGGCCTGACAGGAGCGCGACCACTGAAGCTTTCTTT. This sequence joins TRBV5-5 and TRBJ1-1, with a weak D call TRBD1 (6 bases). The V gene's germline CDR1 is SGHKS and CDR2 YYEKEE (reference sequence). CDR3 length: 15 residues. V lost 5 bases and J 4 bases, leaving 18 bases between the germline ends.

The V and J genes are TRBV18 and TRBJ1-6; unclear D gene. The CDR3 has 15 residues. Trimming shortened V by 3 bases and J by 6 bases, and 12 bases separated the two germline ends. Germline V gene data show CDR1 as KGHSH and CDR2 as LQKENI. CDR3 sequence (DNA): TGTGCCAGCTCACCTGGGTACAGCGGTAATTCACCCCTCCACTTT. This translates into CASSPGYSGNSPLHF.

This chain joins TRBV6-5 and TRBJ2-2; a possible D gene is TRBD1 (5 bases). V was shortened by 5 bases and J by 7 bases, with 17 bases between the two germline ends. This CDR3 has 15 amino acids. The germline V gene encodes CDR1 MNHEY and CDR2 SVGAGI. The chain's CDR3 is CASSKRTPRFGELFF. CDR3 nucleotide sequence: TGTGCCAGCAGTAAACGGACACCCCGGTTCGGGGAGCTGTTTTTT.

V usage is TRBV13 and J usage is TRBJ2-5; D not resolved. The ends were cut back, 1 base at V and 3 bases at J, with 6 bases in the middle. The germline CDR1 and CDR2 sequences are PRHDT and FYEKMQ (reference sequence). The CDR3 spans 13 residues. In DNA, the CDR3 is TGTGCCAGCAGCTTAGTTGGAGAAGAGACCCAGTACTTC. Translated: CASSLVGEETQYF.

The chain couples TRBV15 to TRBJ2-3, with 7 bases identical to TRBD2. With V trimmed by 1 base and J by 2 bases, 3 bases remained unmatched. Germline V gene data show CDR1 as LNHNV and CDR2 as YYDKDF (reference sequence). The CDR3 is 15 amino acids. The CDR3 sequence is CATSRGGGVTDTQYF. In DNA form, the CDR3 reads TGTGCCACCAGCAGAGGCGGGGGTGTCACAGATACGCAGTATTTT.

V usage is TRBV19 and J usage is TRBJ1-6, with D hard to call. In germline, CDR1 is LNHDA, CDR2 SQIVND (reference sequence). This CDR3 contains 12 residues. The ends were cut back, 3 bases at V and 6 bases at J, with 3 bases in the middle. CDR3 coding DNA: TGTGCCAGTAGTATGGCTAATTCACCCCTCCACTTT. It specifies CASSMANSPLHF.

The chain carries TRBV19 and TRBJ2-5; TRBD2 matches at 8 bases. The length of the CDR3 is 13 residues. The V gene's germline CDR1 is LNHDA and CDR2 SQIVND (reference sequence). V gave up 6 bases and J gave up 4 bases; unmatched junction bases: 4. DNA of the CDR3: TGTGCCAGTAGCGGGGGGGTCTCAGAGACCCAGTACTTC. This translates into CASSGGVSETQYF.

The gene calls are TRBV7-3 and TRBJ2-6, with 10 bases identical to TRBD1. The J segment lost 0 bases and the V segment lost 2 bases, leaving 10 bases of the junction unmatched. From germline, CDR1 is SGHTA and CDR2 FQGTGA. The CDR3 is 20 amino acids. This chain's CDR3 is CASSLLRGDRGHSGANVLTF. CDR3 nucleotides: TGTGCCAGCAGCTTATTGAGGGGGGACAGGGGTCACTCTGGGGCCAACGTCCTGACTTTC.

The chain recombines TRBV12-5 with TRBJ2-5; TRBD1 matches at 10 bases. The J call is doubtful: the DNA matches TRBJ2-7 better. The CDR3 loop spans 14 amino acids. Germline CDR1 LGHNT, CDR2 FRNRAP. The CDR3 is CASGLGQGPYEQYF. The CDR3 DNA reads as TGTGCTAGTGGTCTGGGACAGGGGCCCTACGAGCAGTACTTC.

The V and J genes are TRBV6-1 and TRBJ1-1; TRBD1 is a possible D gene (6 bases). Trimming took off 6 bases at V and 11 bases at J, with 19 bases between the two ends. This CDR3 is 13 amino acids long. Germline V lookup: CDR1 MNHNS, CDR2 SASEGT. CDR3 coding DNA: TGTGCCAGCAGCAGGGGTTACGGTCTTGGGGCTTTCTTT. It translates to CASSRGYGLGAFF.

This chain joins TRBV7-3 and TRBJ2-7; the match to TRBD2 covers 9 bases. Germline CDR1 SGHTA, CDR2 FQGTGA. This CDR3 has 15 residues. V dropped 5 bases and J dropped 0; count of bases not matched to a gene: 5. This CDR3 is CASSESGGSSYEQYF. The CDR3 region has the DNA TGTGCCAGCAGCGAAAGCGGGGGGAGCTCCTACGAGCAGTACTTC.

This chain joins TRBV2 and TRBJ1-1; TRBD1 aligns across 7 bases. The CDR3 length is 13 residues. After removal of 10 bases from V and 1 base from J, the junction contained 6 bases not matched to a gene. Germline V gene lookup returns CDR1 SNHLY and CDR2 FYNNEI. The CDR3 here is CATTGDQNTEAFF. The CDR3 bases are TGTGCCACTACAGGGGACCAGAACACTGAAGCTTTCTTT.

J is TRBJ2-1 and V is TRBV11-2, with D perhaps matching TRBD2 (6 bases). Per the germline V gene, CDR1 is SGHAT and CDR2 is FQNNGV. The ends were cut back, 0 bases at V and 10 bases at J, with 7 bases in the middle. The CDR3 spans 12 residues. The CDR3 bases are TGTGCCAGCAGCTTAGATCGGGAGGAGCAGTTCTTC. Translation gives CASSLDREEQFF.

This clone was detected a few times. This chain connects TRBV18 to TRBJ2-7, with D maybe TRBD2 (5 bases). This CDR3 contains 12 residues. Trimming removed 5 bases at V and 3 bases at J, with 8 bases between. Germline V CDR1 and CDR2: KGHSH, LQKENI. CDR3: CASSVRGYEQYF. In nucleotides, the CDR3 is TGTGCCAGCTCAGTCCGGGGCTACGAGCAGTACTTC.

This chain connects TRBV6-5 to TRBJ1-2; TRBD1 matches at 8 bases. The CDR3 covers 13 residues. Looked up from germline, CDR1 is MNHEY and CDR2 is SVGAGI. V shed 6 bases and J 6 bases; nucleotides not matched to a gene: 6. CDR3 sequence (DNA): TGTGCCAGCAGAAACGCAGGGGGCGATGGCTACACCTTC. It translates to CASRNAGGDGYTF.